This is a list of T cell receptor beta chains from one sample in a study of beta chain features in type 1 diabetes. Here immunoSEQ multiplex PCR was the method, and the copy in TCRdb shows in-frame clones only, minus some. Among about 230,000 clones listed, over 8.5% were seen once. The sequencing input was naive CD4+ T cells from blood. These receptors were taken from a woman under 30 in good health. CDR3s include the opening cysteine and the closing phenylalanine or tryptophan. A D gene is named only where the DNA matches it firmly. Where a row states a size, it is once, few, many or the class of an expanded clone; other rows omit it.

d_call j_call clone_size v_call cdr3_nt cdr3_aa
NA TRBJ2-7 NA TRBV6-6 TGTGCCAGCAGTTATGAGGAGGGCGAGCAGTACTTC CASSYEEGEQYF
NA TRBJ1-5 NA TRBV27 TGTGCCAGCAGTTCACCGGGACAGCCCCAGCATTTT CASSSPGQPQHF
TRBD1 TRBJ2-2 few TRBV5-1 TGCGCCAGCAGCGACAGGGATAGCACCGGGGAGCTGTTTTTT CASSDRDSTGELFF
TRBD1 TRBJ2-7 NA TRBV6-6 TGTGCCAGCAGTTCGGGACAGACCTACGAGCAGTACTTC CASSSGQTYEQYF
NA TRBJ2-7 few TRBV28 TGTGCCAGCAATATCAAGCGGAACGAGCAGTACTTC CASNIKRNEQYF
NA TRBJ1-6 few TRBV5-1 TGCGCCAGCAGCTTGGATCCAGGACTGAATTCACCCCTCCACTTT CASSLDPGLNSPLHF
TRBD1 TRBJ2-5 NA TRBV5-1 TGCGCCAGCAGCTTGAGGCAGGGGGCTCTCGGAATAGAGACCCAGTACTTC CASSLRQGALGIETQYF
TRBD1 TRBJ1-1 few TRBV6-6 TGTGCCAGCAGCGAGACAGGGACTGAAGCTTTCTTT CASSETGTEAFF
NA TRBJ2-3 NA TRBV5-1 TGCGCCAGCAGCTTGAACGGGGGGCCGGGAGATACGCAGTATTTT CASSLNGGPGDTQYF
NA TRBJ2-7 NA TRBV30 TGTGCCTGGAGTCGAATCGGCGGGTCGGTCGAGCAGTACTTC CAWSRIGGSVEQYF
TRBD2 TRBJ2-1 few TRBV18 TGTGCCAGCTCACCGGGACTAGCGGGGCTCCGTGATGAGCAGTTCTTC CASSPGLAGLRDEQFF
TRBD2 TRBJ2-7 NA TRBV11-2 TGTGCCAGCAGCAAAACGGGAGGGCCTCTCGAGCAGTACTTC CASSKTGGPLEQYF
NA TRBJ1-1 NA TRBV6-5 TGTGCCAGCAGTTACGTAGACATGAACACTGAAGCTTTCTTT CASSYVDMNTEAFF
NA TRBJ1-1 once TRBV6-4 TGTGCCAGCAGTGACTCGGGGAGGGCCGGTGAAGCTTTCTTT CASSDSGRAGEAFF
TRBD1 TRBJ2-4 few TRBV6-1 TGTGCCAGCAGTGAAGTAGACAGGGGATGGGACATTCAGTACTTC CASSEVDRGWDIQYF
NA TRBJ1-4 few TRBV6-5 TGTGCCAGCAAAGCTGTTCCTAATGAAAAACTGTTTTTT CASKAVPNEKLFF
NA TRBJ1-6 many TRBV29-1 TGCAGCGTTGGGGCAGGAGGGACACCCCTCCACTTT CSVGAGGTPLHF
TRBD1 TRBJ2-7 NA TRBV11-2 TGTGCCAGCAGCTTAGATCTCGGCCAGGGGGCGCCCGAGCAGTACTTC CASSLDLGQGAPEQYF
TRBD1 TRBJ2-1 NA TRBV11-3 TGTGCCAGCAGCCCCCGCGGGGGACAGGGGTATGAGCAGTTCTTC CASSPRGGQGYEQFF
NA TRBJ1-6 NA TRBV5-1 TGCGCCAGCAGCACCCGGGAGACGGCTCGGAATTCACCCCTCCACTTT CASSTRETARNSPLHF
TRBD1 TRBJ1-4 once TRBV5-1 TGCGCCAGCAGCTTGGATGGGACAGCTAATGAAAAACTGTTTTTT CASSLDGTANEKLFF
NA TRBJ1-2 NA TRBV29-1 TGCAGCGTTGGGGGAACAGGAGTTGGCACCTTC CSVGGTGVGTF
NA TRBJ1-5 few TRBV18 TGTGCCAGCTCACCACGAATGCAGGCGGGCGGTAGGGTGGATCAGCCCCAGCATTTT CASSPRMQAGGRVDQPQHF
TRBD1 TRBJ1-1 few TRBV2 TGTGCCAGCAGTGGGACAGGGAGGTCCACTGAAGCTTTCTTT CASSGTGRSTEAFF
NA TRBJ2-7 few TRBV27 TGTGCCAGCAGTTTGTCTAGGGGAACCGACGAGCAGTACTTC CASSLSRGTDEQYF
TRBD1 TRBJ1-1 few TRBV9 TGTGCCAGCAGCGTGGGACAGGGCGTGCGTGGCACTGAAGCTTTCTTT CASSVGQGVRGTEAFF
TRBD2 TRBJ2-1 few TRBV5-1 TGCGCCAGCAGCTTGGCGGGGACTAGCGGGAGCAGGGATGAGCAGTTCTTC CASSLAGTSGSRDEQFF
NA TRBJ2-3 NA TRBV7-9 TGTGCCAGCAGCTTAGCGGGAGCAGATACGCAGTATTTT CASSLAGADTQYF
NA TRBJ2-7 NA TRBV6-1 TGTGCCAGCAGTGATCGCGGCTACGAGCAGTACTTC CASSDRGYEQYF
TRBD1 TRBJ2-5 NA TRBV28 TGTGCCAGCAGTCCCGCGGGACAGGCGGAGACCCAGTACTTC CASSPAGQAETQYF
TRBD1 TRBJ2-1 NA TRBV5-1 TGCGCCAGCAGCTTGGTACAGGGGGGAAACAATGAGCAGTTCTTC CASSLVQGGNNEQFF
TRBD1 TRBJ1-1 NA TRBV6-6 TGTGCCAGCTACAGGGGGGGGATAAACACTGAAGCTTTCTTT CASYRGGINTEAFF
NA TRBJ1-1 few TRBV5-1 TGCGCCAGCAGCTTGCTGAGCAAGAACACTGAAGCTTTCTTT CASSLLSKNTEAFF
TRBD1 TRBJ1-2 NA TRBV30 TGTGCCGGCGGACAGGCGAACTATGGCTACACCTTC CAGGQANYGYTF
NA TRBJ2-7 few TRBV7-8 TGTGCCAGCACCCGACAGCGCACTTCCTACGAGCAGTACTTC CASTRQRTSYEQYF
NA TRBJ1-1 few TRBV6-5 TGTGCCAGCCGTCTTAGCCCAGATGAAGCTTTCTTT CASRLSPDEAFF
TRBD2 TRBJ2-7 few TRBV27 TGTGCCAGCAGTTTACGCGGGGGACCCTCCTACGAGCAGTACTTC CASSLRGGPSYEQYF
NA TRBJ1-2 NA TRBV9 TGTGCCAGCAGCGTAGGGGCAGCTAACTATGGCTACACCTTC CASSVGAANYGYTF
TRBD2 TRBJ2-1 NA TRBV4-1 TGCGCCAGCAGCCAGAGGCGGGAGGAGGGTGAGCAGTTCTTC CASSQRREEGEQFF
NA TRBJ1-1 few TRBV9 TGTGCCAGCAGCTTCAGGGGCATGAACACTGAAGCTTTCTTT CASSFRGMNTEAFF
NA TRBJ1-5 NA TRBV15 TGTGCCACCAGCAGAGACCCAAATCAGCCCCAGCATTTT CATSRDPNQPQHF
NA TRBJ1-1 NA TRBV5-1 TGCGCCAGCAGCTTCAGTCCAGGAAGGACTGGGGGGACTGAAGCTTTCTTT CASSFSPGRTGGTEAFF
TRBD2 TRBJ2-3 NA TRBV5-4 TGTGCCAGCAGTAGCGGGGGAGACACAGATACGCAGTATTTT CASSSGGDTDTQYF
TRBD2 TRBJ2-4 many TRBV29-1 TGCAGCGTCAAGGCGGGGGATTCCATTCAGTACTTC CSVKAGDSIQYF
NA TRBJ2-2 few TRBV14 TGTGCCAGCAGCCAAGACACGAGCTCTTGGACCGGGGAGCTGTTTTTT CASSQDTSSWTGELFF
TRBD2 TRBJ2-3 NA TRBV13 TGTGCCAGCAGCTTAGAACCAAAGAGTTCAGCGGGGGGGACAGATACGCAGTATTTT CASSLEPKSSAGGTDTQYF
TRBD1 TRBJ1-5 NA TRBV6-5 TGTGCCAGCAGTTACACAGGGGCCGAGGCTCAGCCCCAGCATTTT CASSYTGAEAQPQHF
TRBD1 TRBJ2-7 few TRBV2 TGTGCCAGCAGTGGGACAGGGGGAGAGCAGTACTTC CASSGTGGEQYF
TRBD1 TRBJ1-5 NA TRBV6-1 TGTGCCAGCAGTGCCACTCGGGACAGGTTAGGACAGCCCCAGCATTTT CASSATRDRLGQPQHF
NA TRBJ2-7 few TRBV11-2 TGTGCCAGCAGCTTAGCACCAGGACACCCCTACGAGCAGTACTTC CASSLAPGHPYEQYF